This T cell receptor (beta chain) was sequenced for a study of cytomegalovirus exposure and HLA in healthy donors. The CDR3 consists of 13 residues. Trimming took off 4 bases at V and 2 bases at J, with 9 bases between the two ends. Germline values: CDR1 MNHEY, CDR2 SVGAGI. Here immunoSEQ multiplex PCR was the method, and the copy in TCRdb shows in-frame clones only, minus some. Among 160,000 or so clones, around 85% were seen once, and the ten largest hold approximately 2.3%. The chain recombines TRBV6-5 with TRBJ2-7; no clear D. The sample consisted of PBMCs. This TCR derives from a man aged 30 to 39 in good health and CMV-seropositive. DNA of the CDR3: TGTGCCAGCAGTTCTCACTCTGCCTACGAGCAGTACTTC. Amino acids: CASSSHSAYEQYF.